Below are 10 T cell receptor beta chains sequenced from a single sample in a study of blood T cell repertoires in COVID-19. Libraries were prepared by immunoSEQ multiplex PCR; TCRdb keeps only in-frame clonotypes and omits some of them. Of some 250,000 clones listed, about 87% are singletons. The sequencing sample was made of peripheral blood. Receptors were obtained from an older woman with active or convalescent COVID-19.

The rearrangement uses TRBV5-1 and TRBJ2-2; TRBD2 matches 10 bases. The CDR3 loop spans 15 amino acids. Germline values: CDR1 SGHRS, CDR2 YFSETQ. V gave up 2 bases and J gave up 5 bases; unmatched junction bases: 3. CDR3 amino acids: CASSLPSGGTGELFF. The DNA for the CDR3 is TGCGCCAGCAGCTTACCTAGCGGGGGAACCGGGGAGCTGTTTTTT.

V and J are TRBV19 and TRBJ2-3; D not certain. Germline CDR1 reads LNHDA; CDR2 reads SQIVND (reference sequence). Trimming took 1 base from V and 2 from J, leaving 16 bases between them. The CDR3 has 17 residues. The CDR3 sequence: CASSIGLGVSSTDTQYF. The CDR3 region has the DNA TGTGCCAGTAGTATAGGGCTAGGAGTCAGCTCCACAGATACGCAGTATTTT.

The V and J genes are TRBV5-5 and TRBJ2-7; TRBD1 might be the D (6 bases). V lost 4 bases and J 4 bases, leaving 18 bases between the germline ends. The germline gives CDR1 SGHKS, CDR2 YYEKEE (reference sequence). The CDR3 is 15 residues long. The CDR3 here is CASSVFGDTNYEQYF. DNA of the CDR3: TGTGCCAGCAGCGTTTTTGGGGACACCAATTACGAGCAGTACTTC.

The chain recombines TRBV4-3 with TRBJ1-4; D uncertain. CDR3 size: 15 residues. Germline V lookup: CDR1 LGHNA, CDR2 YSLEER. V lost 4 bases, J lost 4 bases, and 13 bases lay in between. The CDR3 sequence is CASSPRVVRNEKLFF. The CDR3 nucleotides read TGCGCCAGCAGCCCGCGGGTAGTCCGTAATGAAAAACTGTTTTTT.

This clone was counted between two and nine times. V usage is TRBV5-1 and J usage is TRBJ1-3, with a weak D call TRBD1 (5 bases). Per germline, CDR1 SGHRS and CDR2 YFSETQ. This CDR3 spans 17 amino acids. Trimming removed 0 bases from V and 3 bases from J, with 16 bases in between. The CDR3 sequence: CASSLEGRVGDGNTIYF. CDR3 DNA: TGCGCCAGCAGCTTGGAGGGCAGGGTCGGTGATGGAAACACCATATATTTT.

CDR3 sequence reads: CASSTQGAGNTIYF. In DNA, the CDR3 is TGTGCCAGCAGCACGCAGGGGGCTGGAAACACCATATATTTT. This chain uses TRBV5-5 with TRBJ1-3; 7 bases agree with TRBD1. After removal of 4 bases from V and 2 bases from J, the junction contained 3 bases not matched to a gene. CDR3 length: 14 amino acids. Germline CDR1 and CDR2: SGHKS and YYEKEE (reference sequence).

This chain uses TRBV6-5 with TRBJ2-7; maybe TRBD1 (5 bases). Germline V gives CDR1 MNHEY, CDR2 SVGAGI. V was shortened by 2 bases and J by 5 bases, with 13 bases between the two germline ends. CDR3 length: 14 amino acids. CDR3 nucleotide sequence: TGTGCCAGCAGTTACCGGTCCCAGGGAAACGAGCAGTACTTC. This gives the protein CASSYRSQGNEQYF.

The CDR3 loop reads CASSQSLSNQPQHF. The DNA for the CDR3 is TGTGCCAGCAGCCAATCACTGAGCAATCAGCCCCAGCATTTT. This chain uses TRBV3-1 (or the pseudogene TRBV3-2) with TRBJ1-5; D gene uncertain. The germline V and J ends were trimmed by 2 bases and 1 base, with 6 bases remaining between them. This CDR3 contains 14 residues. The V gene's germline CDR1 is LGHDT and CDR2 YNNKEL (reference sequence).

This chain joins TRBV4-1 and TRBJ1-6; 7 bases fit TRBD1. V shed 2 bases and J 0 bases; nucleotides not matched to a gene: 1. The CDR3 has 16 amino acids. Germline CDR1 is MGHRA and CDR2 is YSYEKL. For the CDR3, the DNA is TGCGCCAGCAGCCAACCAGGGGGCTCCTATAATTCACCCCTCCACTTT. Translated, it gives CASSQPGGSYNSPLHF.

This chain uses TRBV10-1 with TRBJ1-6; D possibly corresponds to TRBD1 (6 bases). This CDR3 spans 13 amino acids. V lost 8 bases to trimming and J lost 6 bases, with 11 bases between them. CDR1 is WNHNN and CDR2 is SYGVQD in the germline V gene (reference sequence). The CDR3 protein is CASQGSSNSPLHF. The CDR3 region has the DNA TGCGCCAGCCAGGGGAGCAGTAATTCACCCCTCCACTTT.